This entry features one TCR beta chain sequence. The sample comes from a study of T cell changes during pregnancy in multiple sclerosis. Clones were sequenced by immunoSEQ multiplex PCR, and TCRdb holds only the in-frame ones, with some missing. The sample contains tens of thousands of clones, around nine tenths of which appear only once. This CDR3 comprises 15 residues. V shed 3 bases, J shed 2 bases, and the junction held 3 bases outside the gene matches. Per the germline V gene, CDR1 is SGDLS and CDR2 is YYNGEE. This clonotype was obtained from a female donor with multiple sclerosis, enrolled in a pregnancy study. The source was CD8+ T cells from peripheral blood mononuclear cells, collected before pregnancy. This chain uses TRBV9 with TRBJ2-1; 9 nucleotides agree with TRBD2. The CDR3 nucleotides are TGTGCCAGCAGCGGACTAGCGGAGGCCTACAATGAGCAGTTCTTC. Residues: CASSGLAEAYNEQFF.